The clone carrying this TCR beta chain was observed many times. Its antigen is as yet unknown. The data were taken from a study of T cells in Graves' hyperthyroidism and ophthalmopathy. Looked up from germline, CDR1 is MNHNS and CDR2 is SASEGT. This CDR3 is built from 14 residues. J lost 7 bases, V lost 6 bases, and 7 bases had no gene match. Authors of the study amplified TCR beta CDR3 regions from RNA transcripts. The HTBI primer set drove a first-round RT-PCR of the TCR CDR3. Via MiXCR, TCRdb re-called the multiplex PCR reads, giving one row per CDR3 protein. The table lists roughly 500,000 distinct CDR3 sequences, 40% to 50% of them singletons, with around two fifths in the top ten. Study results and caveats: In simple terms, a model built on 13 V-J features told ophthalmopathy apart from stable hyperthyroidism. The model forecast ophthalmopathy, anticipating it by a median around 6.9 months before onset.

Patients were excluded because of uncontrolled infection, other autoimmune disease, pregnancy or lactation. In making diagnoses, clinical symptoms, serum thyroxine and TRAb, thyroid ultrasound and orbital computed tomography were all used. The sample taken for sequencing was peripheral blood or thyroid tissue (not recorded which). This TCR was sampled from an adult woman with Graves' disease, either hyperthyroidism or ophthalmopathy (not recorded which). The genes are TRBV6-1 and TRBJ2-2; 8 bases match TRBD1. The CDR3 region is CASSLTGEVGELFF. Written as DNA, the CDR3 is TGTGCCAGCAGCCTGACAGGGGAAGTCGGGGAGCTGTTTTTT.